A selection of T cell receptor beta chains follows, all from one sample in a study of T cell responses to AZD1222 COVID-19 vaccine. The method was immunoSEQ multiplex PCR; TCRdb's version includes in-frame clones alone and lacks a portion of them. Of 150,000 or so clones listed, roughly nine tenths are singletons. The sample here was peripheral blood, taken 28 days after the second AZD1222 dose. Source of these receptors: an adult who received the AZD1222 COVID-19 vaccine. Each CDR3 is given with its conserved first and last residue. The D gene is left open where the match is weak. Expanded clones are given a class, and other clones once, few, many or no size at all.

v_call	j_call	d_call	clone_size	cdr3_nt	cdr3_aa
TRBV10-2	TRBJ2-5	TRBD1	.	TGCGCCAGCAGTGGGCAGGGGGTGCAAAAAGAGACCCAGTACTTC	CASSGQGVQKETQYF
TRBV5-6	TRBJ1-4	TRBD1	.	TGTGCCAGCAGCATACCGGGACAGGGTGATGAAAAACTGTTTTTT	CASSIPGQGDEKLFF
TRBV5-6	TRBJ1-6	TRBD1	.	TGTGCCAGCAGCTCATGGACAGGGGTACAATATTCACCCCTCCACTTT	CASSSWTGVQYSPLHF
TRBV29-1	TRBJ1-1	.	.	TGCAGCGCCGTAGCAGAAAACAGGGTGATGGGCACTGAAGCTTTCTTT	CSAVAENRVMGTEAFF
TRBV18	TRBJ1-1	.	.	TGTGCCAGCTCACCGGCCCACGCCACTGAAGCTTTCTTT	CASSPAHATEAFF
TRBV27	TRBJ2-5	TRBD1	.	TGTGCCAGCAGTGTGGACAGGGTAGACCAAGAGACCCAGTACTTC	CASSVDRVDQETQYF
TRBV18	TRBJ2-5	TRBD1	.	TGTGCCAGCTCACCTACACCCTTGACAGGGAGCGAGACCCAGTACTTC	CASSPTPLTGSETQYF
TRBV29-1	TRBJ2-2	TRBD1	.	TGCAGCGTTAAAGACCGCGACAGGGGCGAAACCGGGGAGCTGTTTTTT	CSVKDRDRGETGELFF
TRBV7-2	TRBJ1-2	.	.	TGTGCCAGCAGTATCGACAGGACCCCTCCCGGCTACACCTTC	CASSIDRTPPGYTF
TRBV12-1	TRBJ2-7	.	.	TGTGCCAGCAGCTTTGCGGGTAGCTTAAAGGCGGTAAGCTCCTACGAGCAGTACTTC	CASSFAGSLKAVSSYEQYF
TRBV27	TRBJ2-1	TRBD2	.	TGTGCCAGCAGTTTTGCTAGCGGAGGCTACAATGAGCAGTTCTTC	CASSFASGGYNEQFF
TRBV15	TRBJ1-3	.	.	TGTGCCACCAGCAGAGGGCCAGCACGCTCTGGAAACACCATATATTTT	CATSRGPARSGNTIYF
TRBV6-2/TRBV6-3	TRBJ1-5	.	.	TGTGCCAGCAGTATGGGTCTTAGCAATCAGCCCCAGCATTTT	CASSMGLSNQPQHF
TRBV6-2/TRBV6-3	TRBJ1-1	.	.	TGTGCCAGCAGCGGACGACGCGACTTGAACACTGAAGCTTTCTTT	CASSGRRDLNTEAFF
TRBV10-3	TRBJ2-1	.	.	TGTGCCATCAGTGAGACCAGAGAGGGCTACAATGAGCAGTTCTTC	CAISETREGYNEQFF
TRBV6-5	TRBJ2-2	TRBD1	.	TGTGCCAGCACACGGGACAGGGCGAACACCGGGGAGCTGTTTTTT	CASTRDRANTGELFF
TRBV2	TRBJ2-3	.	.	TGTGCCAGCAGTGAACGAGATACGCAGTATTTT	CASSERDTQYF
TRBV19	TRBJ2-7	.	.	TGTGCCAGTAGTATCGGGACAGGGACTAGCGCCAACGAGCAGTACTTC	CASSIGTGTSANEQYF
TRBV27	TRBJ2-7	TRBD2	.	TGTGCCAGCAGTTTCCCCGGGATTGGCGGGGGGGCCTACGAGCAGTACTTC	CASSFPGIGGGAYEQYF
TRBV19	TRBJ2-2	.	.	TGTGCCAGTAGTATAGGTATTTCGAACACCGGGGAGCTGTTTTTT	CASSIGISNTGELFF
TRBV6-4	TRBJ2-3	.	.	TGTGCCAGCAGTGAGGGCGGAGGGCCTGCAGATACGCAGTATTTT	CASSEGGGPADTQYF
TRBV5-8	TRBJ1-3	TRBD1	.	TGTGCCAGCAGCTTGGACAGGGGAGGAAACACCATATATTTT	CASSLDRGGNTIYF
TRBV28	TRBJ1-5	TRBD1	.	TGTGCCAGCAGTTTGACAGGGACCTATCAGCCCCAGCATTTT	CASSLTGTYQPQHF
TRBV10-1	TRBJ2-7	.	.	TGCGCCAGCAGGAGGTGGGCCACAGCCTACGAGCAGTACTTC	CASRRWATAYEQYF
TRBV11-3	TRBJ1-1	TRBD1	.	TGTGCCAGCAGCTTAGTAGAGCCGGGACAGGGCCTCCCCTCGGGCACTGAAGCTTTCTTT	CASSLVEPGQGLPSGTEAFF
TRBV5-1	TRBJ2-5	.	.	TGCGCCAGCAGCAAGGGGACGGTTCAAGAGACCCAGTACTTC	CASSKGTVQETQYF
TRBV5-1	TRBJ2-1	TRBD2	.	TGCGCCAGCAGCTTTGGTAGCGGGGGAGAGAATGAGCAGTTCTTC	CASSFGSGGENEQFF
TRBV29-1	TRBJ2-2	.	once	TGCAGCGCCTGGGATTTAAACACCGGGGAGCTGTTTTTT	CSAWDLNTGELFF
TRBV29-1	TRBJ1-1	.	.	TGCAGCGTTGGTACGTTGGCCAGTTCGCGAGCTTTCTTT	CSVGTLASSRAFF
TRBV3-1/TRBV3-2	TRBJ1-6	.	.	TGTGCCAGCAGCCATCAAGGAGACAATTCACCCCTCCACTTT	CASSHQGDNSPLHF
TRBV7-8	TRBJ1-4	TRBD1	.	TGTGCCAGCAGCTCTCACAGGGGATATGCAACTAATGAAAAACTGTTTTTT	CASSSHRGYATNEKLFF
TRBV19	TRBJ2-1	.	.	TGTGCCAGTAGTATAGAGGCTCGAGGGGTCCGGCAGTTCTTC	CASSIEARGVRQFF
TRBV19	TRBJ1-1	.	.	TGTGCCAGTAGCGGTCGGGGCGGCAACACTGAAGCTTTCTTT	CASSGRGGNTEAFF